The 24 T cell receptor beta chains reported below all come from one sample, sequenced in a study of glioma-infiltrating T cells after dendritic cell vaccination listed by TCRdb under 2016. Libraries came from the immunoSEQ multiplex PCR assay. TCRdb took over this immuneACCESS table, retaining in-frame rearrangements with V and J assigned. Such tables are incomplete; in checked studies, under half of the missing clones stem from an unresolved V gene, and the remainder is unexplained. For this sample there are about 73,000 clones; roughly 80% appear just once. The ten most abundant clones make up about 2.1% of the sample. This sample comprised blood, obtained before dendritic cell vaccination. These receptors all come from a human donor with glioblastoma.

V usage is TRBV30 and J usage is TRBJ2-1, with a possible D match to TRBD2 (6 bases). Trimming removed 4 bases at V and 15 bases at J, with 19 bases between. This CDR3 spans 12 amino acids. CDR1 and CDR2 (germline): GTSNPN, SVGIG (reference sequence). The CDR3 is CAWISSGNMVFF. The CDR3 bases are TGTGCCTGGATTAGTAGCGGTAATATGGTGTTCTTC.

V is TRBV19 and J is TRBJ1-2; 7 positions match TRBD1. The CDR3 length is 16 residues. V lost 4 bases, J lost 6 bases, and 14 bases stayed unmatched. Germline V gene data show CDR1 as LNHDA and CDR2 as SQIVND (reference sequence). CDR3 DNA sequence: TGTGCCAGTAGTACGCGCGAAGCGGAGACAGGGAATGGCTACACCTTC. It encodes CASSTREAETGNGYTF. Using reference TRBV19 and TRBJ1-2 for the parts outside the CDR3, the full variable domain is DGGITQSPKYLFRKEGQNVTLSCEQNLNHDAMYWYRQDPGQGLRLIYYSQIVNDFQKGDIAEGYSVSREKKESFPLTVTSAQKNPTAFYLCASSTREAETGNGYTFGSGTRLTVV.

The V gene is TRBV30, the J gene TRBJ2-1, with 13 bases matching TRBD2. The CDR3 extends over 15 amino acids. The J segment lost 9 bases and the V segment lost 2 bases, leaving 7 bases of the junction unmatched. Germline V lookup: CDR1 GTSNPN, CDR2 SVGIG (reference sequence). The DNA for the CDR3 is TGTGCCTGGAGTAGCGGACTAGCGGGAGTTCGTGAGCAGTTCTTC. It specifies CAWSSGLAGVREQFF.

The genes are TRBV5-1 and TRBJ2-7, with D perhaps matching TRBD1 (5 bases). V lost 1 base and J lost 5, with 13 bases in between. Germline lookup yields CDR1 SGHRS and CDR2 YFSETQ. The CDR3 is 14 amino acids. For the CDR3, the DNA is TGCGCCAGCAGCTTGAGTAGGGTAGGGGACGAGCAGTACTTC. Protein sequence: CASSLSRVGDEQYF.

This chain joins TRBV30 and TRBJ1-5, with D tentatively TRBD1 (5 bases). Germline assignment: CDR1 GTSNPN and CDR2 SVGIG (reference sequence). The germline V and J ends were trimmed by 0 bases and 3 bases, with 6 bases remaining between them. The length of the CDR3 is 13 residues. The CDR3: CAWSVGDNQPQHF. The DNA for the CDR3 is TGTGCCTGGAGTGTAGGGGACAATCAGCCCCAGCATTTT.

This clone has only a few counts. This chain joins TRBV4-1 and TRBJ2-2; 9 bases align to TRBD2. The CDR3 is made up of 16 amino acids. CDR1 MGHRA and CDR2 YSYEKL come from the germline V gene. J gave up 5 bases and V 1 base, and 5 bases lay outside the gene matches. CDR3 residues: CASSQGAGGGTGELFF. The CDR3, as DNA: TGCGCCAGCAGCCAAGGAGCGGGGGGAGGGACCGGGGAGCTGTTTTTT.

The V gene is TRBV6-5, the J gene TRBJ2-7; 7 nucleotides line up with TRBD2. Trimming cost V 6 bases and J 4 bases; bases outside gene matches: 12. CDR3 size: 15 residues. CDR1 and CDR2 (germline): MNHEY, SVGAGI. CDR3 protein: CASRLSGSGRYEQYV. CDR3 coding DNA: TGTGCCAGCAGACTTAGCGGGTCCGGGCGGTACGAGCAGTACGTC.

The chain recombines TRBV7-2 with TRBJ1-5; tentatively, D is TRBD1 (5 bases). There are 13 residues in the CDR3. The V gene's germline CDR1 is SGHTA and CDR2 FQGNSA. Between the trimmed V and J ends, which lost 3 bases and 6 bases, there was a span of 9 bases. The CDR3 coding sequence is TGTGCCAGCAGCTTTCAGGGTGGTCAGCCCCAGCATTTT. Amino acid sequence: CASSFQGGQPQHF.

This rearrangement joins TRBV5-4 to TRBJ2-5, with unresolved D. This CDR3 region has 14 residues. V lost 1 base and J lost 5, with 12 bases in between. CDR1 is SGHNT, CDR2 YYREEE, per germline (reference sequence). The CDR3 DNA follows: TGTGCCAGCAGCTTGCGAGATAGCATCGAGACCCAGTACTTC. Amino acid sequence: CASSLRDSIETQYF.

The genes are TRBV6-4 and TRBJ2-5, with D possibly matching TRBD2 (6 bases). Germline-derived CDR1 and CDR2 are MRHNA and SNTAGT. The CDR3 runs 13 residues. V was cut by 10 bases and J by 5 bases, with 17 bases left in between. Written as DNA, the CDR3 is TGTGCCACCCCCAGGAGGGCCCGGGAGACCCAGTACTTC. It encodes CATPRRARETQYF.

The rearrangement links TRBV10-3 to TRBJ1-4; 9 bases map to TRBD1. From germline, CDR1 is ENHRY and CDR2 SYGVKD. V shed 4 bases, J shed 5 bases, and the junction held 2 bases outside the gene matches. CDR3 length: 14 amino acids. CDR3 in DNA: TGTGCCATCAGTGGACAGGGGGGCAATGAAAAACTGTTTTTT. Amino acids: CAISGQGGNEKLFF.

Only a few counts were recorded for this clone. The rearrangement joins TRBV18 to TRBJ1-3; unclear D gene. Germline V gene sequence: CDR1 KGHSH, CDR2 LQKENI. This CDR3 region has 12 residues. V gave up 3 bases and J gave up 4 bases, with 4 bases separating them. The CDR3 DNA reads TGTGCCAGCTCACCCGAGGGAAACACCATATATTTT. Amino acid sequence: CASSPEGNTIYF.

This chain uses TRBV7-2 with TRBJ1-1; TRBD1 might be the D (5 bases). Germline V gives CDR1 SGHTA, CDR2 FQGNSA. This CDR3 is 13 amino acids long. Trimming left V 3 bases short and J 3 bases short, with 8 bases between. The CDR3 nucleotides read TGTGCCAGCAGCTTGCGGGGGTACACTGAAGCTTTCTTT. This translates into CASSLRGYTEAFF.

The chain uses TRBV7-9 and TRBJ2-2, with 8 positions matching TRBD2. The CDR3 has 15 amino acids. J was trimmed by 6 bases and V by 5 bases; bases with no gene match: 8. Germline CDR1 SEHNR, CDR2 FQNEAQ (reference sequence). The CDR3 DNA is TGTGCCAGCAGCATACAAGCGGGAGCGGCCGGGGAGCTGTTTTTT. This sequence encodes CASSIQAGAAGELFF.

The chain employs TRBV14 and TRBJ2-5; D possibly corresponds to TRBD2 (6 bases). Trimming removed 4 bases from V and 3 bases from J, with 12 bases in between. This CDR3 is 14 amino acids long. Germline V CDR1 and CDR2: SGHDN, FVKESK. CDR3 bases: TGTGCCAGCAGCCCCACGGGGGTAAAAGAGACCCAGTACTTC. This sequence encodes CASSPTGVKETQYF.

The chain carries TRBV11-2 and TRBJ2-5, with 8 bases aligning to TRBD1. V dropped 3 bases and J dropped 7; count of bases not matched to a gene: 13. The CDR3 extends over 16 amino acids. Germline CDR1 and CDR2: SGHAT and FQNNGV. CDR3 DNA: TGTGCCAGCAGCTTCTCTGGGACAGGTGTAAAAGGGACCCAGTACTTC. Amino acids: CASSFSGTGVKGTQYF.

This chain links TRBV19 with TRBJ1-2, with TRBD1 as a possible D gene (6 bases). Trimming took 7 bases from V and 0 from J, leaving 18 bases between them. There are 16 residues in the CDR3. Per germline, CDR1 LNHDA and CDR2 SQIVND (reference sequence). CDR3 loop: CASTGAVTGANYGYTF. The CDR3 nucleotides are TGTGCCAGTACTGGGGCCGTGACAGGAGCTAACTATGGCTACACCTTC. Full variable domain (remainder filled in from reference TRBV19 and TRBJ1-2): DGGITQSPKYLFRKEGQNVTLSCEQNLNHDAMYWYRQDPGQGLRLIYYSQIVNDFQKGDIAEGYSVSREKKESFPLTVTSAQKNPTAFYLCASTGAVTGANYGYTFGSGTRLTVV.

The CDR3 spells CASSVRGGETQYF. The CDR3 DNA sequence: TGTGCCAGCAGTGTTCGCGGGGGGGAGACCCAGTACTTC. The gene calls are TRBV2 and TRBJ2-5; 8 bases are shared with TRBD2. V lost 4 bases, J lost 5 bases, and 3 bases stayed unmatched. This CDR3 has 13 amino acids. Germline V CDR1 and CDR2: SNHLY, FYNNEI.

The chain carries TRBV25-1 and TRBJ1-1; D perhaps matches TRBD1 (5 bases). Deletions cut 0 bases from V and 6 bases from J, with 11 bases between. Germline values: CDR1 MGHDK, CDR2 SYGVNS. The CDR3 is 14 amino acids. The CDR3 protein is CASSEYIGAAEAFF. The CDR3, as DNA: TGTGCCAGCAGTGAATATATAGGGGCAGCTGAAGCTTTCTTT. The whole variable domain, remainder taken from reference TRBV25-1 and TRBJ1-1, is EADIYQTPRYLVIGTGKKITLECSQTMGHDKMYWYQQDPGMELHLIHYSYGVNSTEKGDLSSESTVSRIRTEHFPLTLESARPSHTSQYLCASSEYIGAAEAFFGQGTRLTVV.

This chain links TRBV6-4 with TRBJ1-5; D is possibly TRBD1 (6 bases). CDR1 MRHNA and CDR2 SNTAGT come from the germline V gene. This CDR3 region has 13 residues. Between the trimmed V and J ends, which lost 6 bases and 7 bases, there was a span of 13 bases. CDR3 region: CASRQGLGQPQHF. CDR3 DNA sequence: TGTGCCAGCAGACAGGGTCTCGGGCAGCCCCAGCATTTT.

In this sample, this clone turned up once. V is TRBV18 and J is TRBJ2-1; the match to TRBD2 covers 9 bases. The trim removed 4 bases at V and 0 bases at J, leaving 7 bases unmatched. This CDR3 spans 17 amino acids. Germline V gene sequence: CDR1 KGHSH, CDR2 LQKENI. CDR3: CASSRGLAASSYNEQFF. In nucleotides, the CDR3 is TGTGCCAGCTCACGGGGACTAGCAGCCAGCTCCTACAATGAGCAGTTCTTC.

The chain is built from TRBV29-1 and TRBJ1-2, with 7 nucleotides matching TRBD1. CDR3 size: 11 residues. From germline, CDR1 is SQVTM and CDR2 ANQGSEA. V lost 7 bases, J lost 8 bases, and 7 bases stayed unmatched. CDR3: CSAQGGGGYTF. CDR3 sequence (DNA): TGCAGCGCCCAGGGGGGAGGCGGCTACACCTTC. The variable domain in full, completed from reference TRBV29-1 and TRBJ1-2, reads SAVISQKPSRDICQRGTSLTIQCQVDSQVTMMFWYRQQPGQSLTLIATANQGSEATYESGFVIDKFPISRPNLTFSTLTVSNMSPEDSSIYLCSAQGGGGYTFGSGTRLTVV.

The CDR3 spells CASRLTGATIKQYV. CDR3 in DNA: TGTGCCAGCCGCCTGACAGGGGCCACTATCAAGCAGTACGTC. The rearrangement uses TRBV6-1 and TRBJ2-7; 8 positions match TRBD1. After removal of 8 bases from V and 8 bases from J, the junction contained 14 bases not matched to a gene. The CDR3 spans 14 residues. Germline V gene data show CDR1 as MNHNS and CDR2 as SASEGT.

The genes are TRBV5-4 and TRBJ2-3; tentative D call: TRBD1 (5 bases). This CDR3 contains 16 residues. Germline V gene sequence: CDR1 SGHNT, CDR2 YYREEE (reference sequence). Trimming took off 0 bases at V and 4 bases at J, with 15 bases between the two ends. The CDR3 region is CASSLVVQGLADTQYF. The DNA of the CDR3 is TGTGCCAGCAGCTTGGTAGTGCAGGGATTAGCAGATACGCAGTATTTT.